The 20 T cell receptor beta chains in this list originate from one sample, sequenced in a study of OX40 agonist ivuxolimab in advanced cancers. Measured with immunoSEQ multiplex PCR; TCRdb has only the in-frame clones, and not every one. The sample consists of 90,000 to 120,000 clones, 75% to 95% of them appearing once. This specimen consisted of CD4+ or CD8+ T cells sorted from blood, obtained in a trial of the OX40 agonist ivuxolimab. The receptors come from an adult with an advanced solid tumor such as melanoma, head and neck, liver or kidney cancer.

The chain links TRBV10-3 to TRBJ2-5, with D perhaps matching TRBD2 (5 bases). V was pared by 8 bases and J by 1 base, with 17 bases between. The CDR3 covers 15 residues. The germline CDR1 and CDR2 sequences are ENHRY and SYGVKD. The CDR3 reads CAICRRNWGQETQYF. The CDR3 nucleotides are TGTGCCATCTGTAGGAGGAACTGGGGCCAAGAGACCCAGTACTTC.

The V call is TRBV11-2, the J call TRBJ2-4; D perhaps matches TRBD2 (6 bases). The CDR3 totals 15 residues. V was trimmed by 5 bases and J by 1 base, leaving 12 bases between them. The V gene's germline CDR1 is SGHAT and CDR2 FQNNGV. For the CDR3, the DNA is TGTGCCAGCAGCGTGGGGGGTGTGGCCAAAAACATTCAGTACTTC. Residues: CASSVGGVAKNIQYF.

The chain combines TRBV6-5 with TRBJ1-1, with 7 bases aligning to TRBD1. The CDR3 has 14 amino acids. Germline CDR1 and CDR2: MNHEY and SVGAGI. The trim removed 6 bases at V and 2 bases at J, leaving 6 bases unmatched. In nucleotides, the CDR3 is TGTGCCAGCAGGGACAGGTTACCCAACACTGAAGCTTTCTTT. Its protein product is CASRDRLPNTEAFF.

This sequence joins TRBV28 and TRBJ1-2; 7 bases agree with TRBD1. CDR3 length: 15 amino acids. CDR1 and CDR2 from the germline V gene are MDHEN and SYDVKM. V shed 6 bases and J 5 bases; nucleotides not matched to a gene: 12. The CDR3, as DNA: TGTGCCAGCAGCACGTCCCCGACAGGGAGATATGGCTACACCTTC. It specifies CASSTSPTGRYGYTF.

V usage is TRBV21-1 and J usage is TRBJ1-1. TRBV21-1 is shown as a pseudogene. The CDR3 runs to 16 residues. CDR3 amino acids: CASSNAGGPSVTEAFF. The CDR3 region has the DNA TGTGCCAGCAGCAATGCTGGCGGGCCTTCGGTAACTGAAGCTTTCTTT.

The rearrangement links TRBV28 to TRBJ2-5, with 15 bases fitting TRBD2. The J call is doubtful: the DNA matches TRBJ2-7 better. CDR3 size: 15 residues. Germline V gene sequence: CDR1 MDHEN, CDR2 SYDVKM. CDR3 sequence reads: CASTGGLAGGYEQYF. The CDR3, as DNA: TGTGCCAGCACCGGAGGACTAGCGGGAGGGTACGAGCAGTACTTC.

This rearrangement joins TRBV28 to TRBJ2-4, with TRBD2 as a possible D gene (6 bases). Germline lookup yields CDR1 MDHEN and CDR2 SYDVKM. There are 13 residues in the CDR3. Trimming removed 6 bases at V and 8 bases at J, with 14 bases between. In DNA form, the CDR3 reads TGTGCCAGCAGCCAAACGCCGGGAGACATTCAGTACTTC. Its translation: CASSQTPGDIQYF. Based on the CDR3 plus reference TRBV28 and TRBJ2-4, the full variable domain is DVKVTQSSRYLVKRTGEKVFLECVQDMDHENMFWYRQDPGLGLRLIYFSYDVKMKEKGDIPEGYSVSREKKERFSLILESASTNQTSMYLCASSQTPGDIQYFGAGTRLSVL.

The chain uses TRBV7-2 and TRBJ2-7; the D is unclear. V shed 2 bases and J shed 2 bases, with 4 bases lying between them. Germline V gene sequence: CDR1 SGHTA, CDR2 FQGNSA. The CDR3 runs to 12 residues. The CDR3 loop is CASSLTAYEQYF. CDR3 DNA sequence: TGTGCCAGCAGCTTAACGGCCTACGAGCAGTACTTC.

Notes on this clone: The junction shows a germline mismatch at one end, possibly a read error. The chain joins TRBV7-7 to TRBJ2-7; 7 nucleotides agree with TRBD1. This CDR3 comprises 13 residues. The germline V gene has CDR1 SSHAT and CDR2 FNYEAQ (reference sequence). The CDR3 DNA reads TGTGCTAGCAGCTTAGGGGACAGCTACGAGCAGTACTTC. It codes for CASSLGDSYEQYF. The variable domain in full, with the rest retrieved from reference TRBV7-7 and TRBJ2-7, is GAGVSQSPRYKVTKRGQDVTLRCDPISSHATLYWYQQALGQGPEFLTYFNYEAQPDKSGLPSDRFSAERPEGSISTLTIQRTEQRDSAMYRCASSLGDSYEQYFGPGTRLTVT.

The rearrangement uses TRBV7-3 and TRBJ2-3, with 7 bases aligning to TRBD2. The CDR3 is 15 residues long. V lost 5 bases and J lost 2; bases outside the gene matches: 7. CDR1 and CDR2 (germline): SGHTA, FQGTGA. The CDR3: CASSVAGGYTDTQYF. The CDR3 bases are TGTGCCAGCAGCGTAGCGGGCGGGTACACAGATACGCAGTATTTT.

The V and J genes are TRBV7-6 and TRBJ2-2; D is unresolved. Germline values: CDR1 SGHVS, CDR2 FNYEAQ. V was trimmed by 3 bases and J by 6 bases, leaving 8 bases between them. The CDR3 loop spans 13 amino acids. CDR3 region: CASSFWAAGELFF. The CDR3 coding sequence is TGTGCCAGCAGCTTTTGGGCCGCCGGGGAGCTGTTTTTT.

In its sample, this clone was seen once. This chain joins TRBV7-9 and TRBJ2-1; TRBD2 is a possible D gene (6 bases). Trimming left V 0 bases short and J 0 bases short, with 6 bases between. CDR1 SEHNR and CDR2 FQNEAQ come from the germline V gene (reference sequence). CDR3 length equals 15 residues. CDR3 sequence: CASSLAGSSYNEQFF. The DNA for the CDR3 is TGTGCCAGCAGCTTAGCCGGGAGCTCCTACAATGAGCAGTTCTTC. Together with reference TRBV7-9 and TRBJ2-1, the CDR3 gives the full variable domain: DTGVSQNPRHKITKRGQNVTFRCDPISEHNRLYWYRQTLGQGPEFLTYFQNEAQLEKSRLLSDRFSAERPKGSFSTLEIQRTEQGDSAMYLCASSLAGSSYNEQFFGPGTRLTVL.

The V call is TRBV7-3, the J call TRBJ2-2; D is perhaps TRBD1 or TRBD2 (6 bases each). V was shortened by 3 bases and J by 6 bases, with 14 bases between the two germline ends. Germline V CDR1 and CDR2: SGHTA, FQGTGA. The CDR3 extends over 15 amino acids. CDR3 coding DNA: TGTGCCAGCAGCTTCGGGGTCGGGGGCGCCGGGGAGCTGTTTTTT. Protein: CASSFGVGGAGELFF.

The chain links TRBV6-4 to TRBJ2-3, with 8 nucleotides matching TRBD2. This CDR3 region has 14 residues. With V trimmed by 3 bases and J by 2 bases, 1 base remained unmatched. The germline gives CDR1 MRHNA, CDR2 SNTAGT. The CDR3 sequence is CASSEGLATDTQYF. DNA for the CDR3: TGTGCCAGCAGTGAAGGACTAGCCACAGATACGCAGTATTTT.

V is TRBV7-9 and J is TRBJ2-5; 11 bases fit TRBD1. CDR3 length: 15 amino acids. CDR1 is SEHNR and CDR2 is FQNEAQ in the germline V gene (reference sequence). J lost 2 bases, V lost 6 bases, and 5 bases had no gene match. The CDR3 DNA follows: TGTGCCAGCAGGGACAGGGGGCTGGGGCAAGAGACCCAGTACTTC. Amino acids: CASRDRGLGQETQYF.

The chain carries TRBV10-3 and TRBJ1-2, with 7 nucleotides matching TRBD1. Unmatched junction bases numbered 4, after V lost 3 bases and J lost 6 bases. The germline V gene encodes CDR1 ENHRY and CDR2 SYGVKD. CDR3 length: 13 residues. CDR3 in amino acids: CAISEDRADGYTF. The DNA of the CDR3 is TGTGCCATCAGTGAAGACAGGGCTGATGGCTACACCTTC.

A remark on this clone: This same CDR3 is encoded by further DNA sequences in the sample. The chain joins TRBV7-3 to TRBJ2-7; 10 bases are a match to TRBD1. J lost 4 bases, V lost 5 bases, and 5 bases had no gene match. The CDR3 totals 14 residues. Per germline, CDR1 SGHTA and CDR2 FQGTGA. The DNA of the CDR3 is TGTGCCAGCAGCCCCGGGACAGGGGAGTACGAGCAGTACTTC. The encoded protein is CASSPGTGEYEQYF.

The rearrangement links TRBV7-2 to TRBJ2-7; D ambiguous. The CDR3 contains 15 residues. Germline V lookup: CDR1 SGHTA, CDR2 FQGNSA. V lost 1 base to trimming and J lost 2 bases, with 12 bases between them. The CDR3 nucleotides read TGTGCCAGCAGCTTAGGGGCGGTGTTTGCCTACGAGCAGTACTTC. Amino acids: CASSLGAVFAYEQYF. The full variable domain, rest sourced from reference TRBV7-2 and TRBJ2-7, is GAGVSQSPSNKVTEKGKDVELRCDPISGHTALYWYRQSLGQGLEFLIYFQGNSAPDKSGLPSDRFSAERTGGSVSTLTIQRTQQEDSAVYLCASSLGAVFAYEQYFGPGTRLTVT.

The chain joins TRBV11-3 to TRBJ2-4; 10 nucleotides match TRBD1. The V and J ends lost 4 bases and 8 bases, in that order; junction bases with no gene match: 11. This CDR3 contains 16 residues. Germline V CDR1 and CDR2: SGHNT, YENEEA. The CDR3 here is CASSSTAWGTGDIQYF. The CDR3 nucleotides read TGTGCCAGCAGCTCAACAGCTTGGGGGACAGGGGACATTCAGTACTTC.

The chain recombines TRBV19 with TRBJ2-3, with 8 bases matching TRBD2. The junction had 6 bases not matched to a gene; V was cut back by 8 bases and J by 2 bases. Germline V CDR1 and CDR2: LNHDA, SQIVND (reference sequence). This CDR3 spans 14 amino acids. CDR3 in amino acids: CASSRGGATDTQYF. Here the CDR3 DNA reads TGTGCCAGTTCCCGGGGGGGGGCCACAGATACGCAGTATTTT.